The 5 T cell receptor beta chains in this list originate from one sample, sequenced in a study of shared clonotypes between healthy human individuals. Measured with immunoSEQ multiplex PCR; TCRdb has only the in-frame clones, and not every one. The sample shows about 1.1 million clones, 78% of them seen only once. The specimen sequenced was memory CD4+ T cells from PBMCs. Subset in this sample: CD45RA-negative fraction. The receptors come from a man between 18 and 29 years old in good health. Some clones in this sample may be carry-over from other donors' samples.

This clone has more than one count but fewer than ten. In DNA form, the CDR3 reads TGTGCCAGCCTTCCCGGTATACTACAGGACAATCAGCCCCAGCATTTT. This translates into CASLPGILQDNQPQHF. The chain employs TRBV2 and TRBJ1-5; tentative D call: TRBD1 (5 bases). The germline gives CDR1 SNHLY, CDR2 FYNNEI. The V end lost 8 bases, the J end lost 3 bases, and 20 bases lay between the germline ends. The CDR3 has 16 amino acids.

A note on this clone: The same CDR3 also results from other DNA sequences found in this sample. V gene TRBV28 combines with J gene TRBJ1-3; 7 bases map to TRBD1. V was clipped by 7 bases and J by 4 bases; unmatched bases: 4. There are 13 residues in the CDR3. CDR1 is MDHEN and CDR2 is SYDVKM in the germline V gene. The CDR3 reads CASIGTAGNTIYF. CDR3 coding DNA: TGTGCCAGCATTGGGACAGCAGGAAACACCATATATTTT.

For this clone: The same CDR3 is also encoded by other DNA sequences in this sample. V is TRBV4-2 and J is TRBJ2-7; TRBD1 might be the D (5 bases). V lost 2 bases to trimming and J lost 0 bases, with 11 bases between them. CDR1 and CDR2 (germline): LGHNA, YNFKEQ. The CDR3 has 15 residues. The DNA of the CDR3 is TGTGCCAGCAGCCAAAGGCAGGGCAGCTCCTACGAGCAGTACTTC. Translation: CASSQRQGSSYEQYF.

This clone was counted a single time. The J gene is TRBJ2-7, the V gene TRBV25-1; D is uncertain. CDR3 size: 16 residues. The V gene lost 3 bases and the J gene lost 5 bases, with 20 bases spanning the gap. Germline values: CDR1 MGHDK, CDR2 SYGVNS. DNA for the CDR3: TGTGCCAGCAGTGATTTCCACTTCTCAGGAGATAACGAGCAGTACTTC. Translation: CASSDFHFSGDNEQYF.

This rearrangement joins TRBV5-1 to TRBJ2-1; 10 bases fit TRBD2. Germline V gives CDR1 SGHRS, CDR2 YFSETQ. Losses at the gene ends were 4 bases for V and 2 bases for J; bases not matched to a gene: 21. This CDR3 region has 21 residues. This chain's CDR3 is CASSRGHRGIAGGPTYNEQFF. The CDR3 nucleotides read TGCGCCAGCAGCCGAGGGCACAGGGGAATAGCGGGAGGCCCAACCTACAATGAGCAGTTCTTC.